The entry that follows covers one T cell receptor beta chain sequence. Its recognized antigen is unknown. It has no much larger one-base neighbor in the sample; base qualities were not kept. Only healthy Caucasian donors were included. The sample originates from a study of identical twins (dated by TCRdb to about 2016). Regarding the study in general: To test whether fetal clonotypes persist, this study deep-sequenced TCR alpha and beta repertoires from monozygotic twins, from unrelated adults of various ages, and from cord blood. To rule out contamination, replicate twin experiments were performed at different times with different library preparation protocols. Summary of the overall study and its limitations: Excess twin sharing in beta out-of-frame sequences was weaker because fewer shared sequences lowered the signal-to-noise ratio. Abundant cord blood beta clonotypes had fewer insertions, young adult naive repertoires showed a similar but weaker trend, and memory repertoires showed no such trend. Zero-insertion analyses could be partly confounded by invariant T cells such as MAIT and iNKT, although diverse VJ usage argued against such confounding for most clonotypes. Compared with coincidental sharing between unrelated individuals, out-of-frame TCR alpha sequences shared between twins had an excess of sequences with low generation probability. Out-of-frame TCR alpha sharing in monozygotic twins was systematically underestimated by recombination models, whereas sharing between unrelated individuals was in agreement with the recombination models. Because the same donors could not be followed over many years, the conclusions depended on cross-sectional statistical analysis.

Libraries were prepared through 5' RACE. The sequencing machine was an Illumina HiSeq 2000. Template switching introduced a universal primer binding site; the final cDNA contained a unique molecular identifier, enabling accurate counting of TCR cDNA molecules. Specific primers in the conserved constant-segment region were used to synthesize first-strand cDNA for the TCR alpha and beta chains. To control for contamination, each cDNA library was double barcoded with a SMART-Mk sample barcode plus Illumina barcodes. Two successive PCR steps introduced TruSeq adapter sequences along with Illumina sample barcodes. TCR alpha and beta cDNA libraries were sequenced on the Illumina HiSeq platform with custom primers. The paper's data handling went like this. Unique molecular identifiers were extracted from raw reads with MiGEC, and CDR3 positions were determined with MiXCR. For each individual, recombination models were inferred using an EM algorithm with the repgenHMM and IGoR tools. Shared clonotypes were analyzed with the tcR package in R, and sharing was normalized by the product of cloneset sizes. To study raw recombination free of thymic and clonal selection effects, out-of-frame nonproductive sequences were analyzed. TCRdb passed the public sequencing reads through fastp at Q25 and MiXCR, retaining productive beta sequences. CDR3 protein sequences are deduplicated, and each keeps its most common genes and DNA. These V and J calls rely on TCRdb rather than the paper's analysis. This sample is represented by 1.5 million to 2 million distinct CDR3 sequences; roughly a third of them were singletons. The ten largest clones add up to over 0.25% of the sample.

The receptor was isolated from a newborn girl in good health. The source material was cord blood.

The DNA reads TGCAGTGCCCCAGGGCCTCTCTCTGGAAACACCATATATTTT. Translated, it gives CSAPGPLSGNTIYF. The chain is assembled from TRBV20-1 and TRBJ1-3; TRBD1 could be the D gene, as 5 bases match. Taken from the germline V gene (reference sequence), the CDR1 and CDR2 loops are DFQATT and SNEGSKA. Its CDR3 holds 14 amino acids, cysteine through phenylalanine. The CDR3 DNA has 42 bases and is translated from base 1. The junction carries 12 bases between V and J, which are trimmed by 6 bases and 0 bases respectively.